These 24 T cell receptor beta chains were all obtained from the same sample, sequenced in a study of blood T cell repertoires in COVID-19. This table comes from immunoSEQ multiplex PCR, and its TCRdb copy is limited to in-frame clones, with some not included. The sample records about 64,000 clones, about 86% being singletons. The sample consisted of peripheral blood. Receptors were obtained from a middle-aged man with acute or convalescent COVID-19.

The chain carries TRBV3-1 (or the pseudogene TRBV3-2) and TRBJ1-2; 8 bases match TRBD1. The length of the CDR3 is 15 residues. Trimming took 4 bases from V and 5 from J; bases not matched to a gene: 9. CDR1 is LGHDT, CDR2 YNNKEL, per germline (reference sequence). The chain's CDR3 is CASSPRGLFWYGYTF. The CDR3 nucleotides are TGTGCCAGCAGCCCCAGGGGGCTATTTTGGTATGGCTACACCTTC.

The chain employs TRBV9 and TRBJ2-2; D not certain. CDR1 is SGDLS, CDR2 YYNGEE, per germline. Trimming pared 7 bases from V and 5 bases from J, leaving 12 bases between. This CDR3 comprises 13 residues. The CDR3 region has the DNA TGTGCCAGCTCCCAGGCAGCTACCGGGGAGCTGTTTTTT. It is translated as CASSQAATGELFF.

A single count supports this clone. The chain uses TRBV5-5 and TRBJ1-1; no reliable D call. CDR3 length: 12 amino acids. The germline V gene encodes CDR1 SGHKS and CDR2 YYEKEE (reference sequence). With 0 bases removed from V and 3 bases from J, the gap between germline ends came to 3 bases. The CDR3 bases are TGTGCCAGCAGCTTGGCTGACACTGAAGCTTTCTTT. Its translation is CASSLADTEAFF.

This chain uses TRBV11-3 with TRBJ2-7, with 7 nucleotides matching TRBD2. In germline, CDR1 is SGHNT, CDR2 YENEEA. Germline trimming cut 2 bases from V and 2 bases from J; bases unmatched to any gene: 3. This CDR3 has 14 amino acids. Written as DNA, the CDR3 is TGTGCCAGCAGCTTAACCGGGAGGACCTACGAGCAGTACTTC. It encodes CASSLTGRTYEQYF. The full variable domain, rest sourced from reference TRBV11-3 and TRBJ2-7, is EAGVVQSPRYKIIEKKQPVAFWCNPISGHNTLYWYLQNLGQGPELLIRYENEEAVDDSQLPKDRFSAERLKGVDSTLKIQPAELGDSAVYLCASSLTGRTYEQYFGPGTRLTVT.

The J gene is TRBJ2-1, the V gene TRBV30, with D possibly TRBD1 on 5 matching bases. The V and J ends lost 2 bases and 9 bases respectively, with 11 bases between them. The CDR3 spans 12 residues. CDR1 is GTSNPN, CDR2 SVGIG, per germline (reference sequence). CDR3 protein: CAWSPQGSEQFF. As DNA, the CDR3 is TGTGCCTGGAGTCCCCAGGGCAGTGAGCAGTTCTTC.

In this sample, this clone turned up once. The chain combines TRBV11-3 with TRBJ2-7; tentative D call: TRBD1 (6 bases). Germline loops: CDR1 SGHNT, CDR2 YENEEA. This CDR3 comprises 13 residues. The V end lost 2 bases, the J end lost 2 bases, and 7 bases lay between the germline ends. The CDR3: CASSLRGTYEQYF. The CDR3 coding sequence is TGTGCCAGCAGCTTAAGGGGGACCTACGAGCAGTACTTC.

This chain connects TRBV12-3 or TRBV12-4 to TRBJ1-5; unclear D gene. With 7 bases removed from V and 6 bases from J, the gap between germline ends came to 13 bases. The CDR3 covers 13 residues. CDR3 amino acids: CASTPGLPQPQHF. The CDR3, as DNA: TGTGCCAGCACCCCGGGTCTTCCTCAGCCCCAGCATTTT.

The CDR3: CASSQSSTSYEQYF. DNA of the CDR3: TGTGCCAGCAGCCAGTCATCCACATCCTACGAGCAGTACTTC. This sequence joins TRBV27 and TRBJ2-7, with D hard to call. V shed 6 bases and J shed 1 base, with 13 bases lying between them. This CDR3 is 14 amino acids long. CDR1 is MNHEY and CDR2 is SMNVEV in the germline V gene (reference sequence).

The gene calls are TRBV30 and TRBJ2-7, with TRBD2 matching over 7 bases. J was trimmed by 7 bases and V by 5 bases; bases with no gene match: 11. In germline, CDR1 is GTSNPN, CDR2 SVGIG (reference sequence). This CDR3 is 13 amino acids long. The CDR3 region is CAWSPELGGEQYF. The CDR3 DNA reads as TGTGCCTGGTCCCCCGAACTCGGGGGGGAGCAGTACTTC.

The rearrangement links TRBV5-4 to TRBJ2-1; 13 bases are a match to TRBD2. Germline V gives CDR1 SGHNT, CDR2 YYREEE (reference sequence). V dropped 4 bases and J dropped 12; count of bases not matched to a gene: 10. The CDR3 is 15 amino acids. CDR3 in amino acids: CASSRGLAGPSGQFF. The CDR3 DNA sequence: TGTGCCAGCAGCCGGGGACTAGCGGGGCCAAGCGGGCAGTTCTTC.

The V call is TRBV6-6, the J call TRBJ2-7; D call uncertain. V lost 6 bases, J lost 0 bases, and 12 bases lay in between. This CDR3 spans 14 amino acids. Germline CDR1 is MNHNY and CDR2 is SVGAGI (reference sequence). The CDR3 protein is CASSLVGSSYEQYF. In nucleotides, the CDR3 is TGTGCCAGCAGCCTAGTCGGTTCCTCCTACGAGCAGTACTTC.

This chain uses TRBV4-2 with TRBJ1-5; the D gene is possibly TRBD1 (6 bases). Germline V CDR1 and CDR2: LGHNA, YNFKEQ. The CDR3 covers 18 residues. The V end lost 0 bases, the J end lost 4 bases, and 19 bases lay between the germline ends. The CDR3 nucleotides are TGTGCCAGCAGCCAAGACCCTTTGGGACAAGTCCTAAATCAGCCCCAGCATTTT. Translating it yields CASSQDPLGQVLNQPQHF.

This chain uses TRBV14 with TRBJ1-2, with unresolved D. V lost 0 bases to trimming and J lost 2 bases, with 7 bases between them. CDR1 SGHDN and CDR2 FVKESK come from the germline V gene. The CDR3 runs 14 residues. The CDR3 is CASSQDHSNYGYTF. The CDR3 coding sequence is TGTGCCAGCAGCCAAGACCATTCAAACTATGGCTACACCTTC.

CDR3 sequence reads: CASSLGWTGLYGYTF. The CDR3, as DNA: TGTGCCAGCAGCCTCGGTTGGACGGGACTCTATGGCTACACCTTC. The chain joins TRBV3-1 (or the pseudogene TRBV3-2) to TRBJ1-2, with D maybe TRBD1 (5 bases). CDR3 length: 15 amino acids. Deletions cut 4 bases from V and 4 bases from J, with 16 bases between. Germline CDR1 is LGHDT and CDR2 is YNNKEL (reference sequence).

This clone was counted between two and nine times. This chain connects TRBV30 to TRBJ2-7, with D perhaps TRBD1 (6 bases). V lost 1 base and J lost 0, with 19 bases in between. The germline CDR1 and CDR2 sequences are GTSNPN and SVGIG (reference sequence). This CDR3 has 17 amino acids. DNA of the CDR3: TGTGCCTGGAGTGGGATCCAGACAGGTTATTTCTCCTACGAGCAGTACTTC. It yields the protein CAWSGIQTGYFSYEQYF.

The genes are TRBV20-1 and TRBJ1-2; D not certain. V dropped 5 bases and J dropped 5 bases, with 9 bases sitting between them. The CDR3 extends over 11 amino acids. The germline V gene encodes CDR1 DFQATT and CDR2 SNEGSKA (reference sequence). In DNA, the CDR3 is TGCAGTGCTGAGGGTGGGTATGGCTACACCTTC. As protein: CSAEGGYGYTF.

The chain joins TRBV5-7 to TRBJ1-4; a possible D gene is TRBD1 (5 bases). TRBV5-7 is classed as an ORF, of uncertain function. The germline V and J ends were trimmed by 3 bases and 5 bases, with 17 bases remaining between them. CDR3 length equals 16 residues. The CDR3 DNA reads as TGTGCCAGCAGCTACCCAAGGGGTTCATGGAATGAAAAACTGTTTTTT. Translation gives CASSYPRGSWNEKLFF.

V and J are TRBV10-3 and TRBJ2-5, with 9 bases lining up with TRBD2. In germline, CDR1 is ENHRY, CDR2 SYGVKD. The CDR3 runs 15 residues. Trimming at V came to 2 bases and at J to 10 bases, leaving 11 bases not matched to a gene. The CDR3 bases are TGTGCCATCAGTGAGGATAGCGGGGGCCGTGAGGACCAGTACTTC. Amino acid sequence: CAISEDSGGREDQYF.

The rearrangement links TRBV5-1 to TRBJ2-7; maybe TRBD2 (5 bases). Trimming stripped 2 bases from V and 5 bases from J, with 14 bases between. This CDR3 has 14 residues. Germline V gene lookup returns CDR1 SGHRS and CDR2 YFSETQ. CDR3: CASSFNGVMDEQYF. The CDR3 nucleotides are TGCGCCAGCAGCTTCAACGGGGTAATGGACGAGCAGTACTTC.

This clone was found once. The chain recombines TRBV2 with TRBJ2-5; D possibly corresponds to TRBD2 (5 bases). CDR3 length: 14 residues. V dropped 6 bases and J dropped 5 bases, with 16 bases sitting between them. The germline gives CDR1 SNHLY, CDR2 FYNNEI. The chain's CDR3 is CASSPRPRGETQYF. The CDR3 bases are TGTGCCAGCAGCCCCCGCCCCCGAGGGGAGACCCAGTACTTC.

This chain connects TRBV5-4 to TRBJ1-2, with D perhaps matching TRBD1 (6 bases). The CDR3 has 16 residues. Trimming pared 0 bases from V and 4 bases from J, leaving 16 bases between. Germline V gene lookup returns CDR1 SGHNT and CDR2 YYREEE (reference sequence). In nucleotides, the CDR3 is TGTGCCAGCAGCTTGGAAACTACAGGGACCATCTATGGCTACACCTTC. Protein sequence: CASSLETTGTIYGYTF. Variable domain in full (rest from reference TRBV5-4 and TRBJ1-2): ETGVTQSPTHLIKTRGQQVTLRCSSQSGHNTVSWYQQALGQGPQFIFQYYREEENGRGNFPPRFSGLQFPNYSSELNVNALELDDSALYLCASSLETTGTIYGYTFGSGTRLTVV.

The J gene is TRBJ2-1, the V gene TRBV3-1 (or the pseudogene TRBV3-2), with 8 positions matching TRBD2. Trimming at V came to 4 bases and at J to 0 bases, leaving 8 bases not matched to a gene. The length of the CDR3 is 17 residues. Germline CDR1 and CDR2: LGHDT and YNNKEL (reference sequence). CDR3 nucleotides: TGTGCCAGCAGCCCCTTTTCGGGGGGGAGCTCCTACAATGAGCAGTTCTTC. Amino acids: CASSPFSGGSSYNEQFF.

The CDR3 reads CATSDPSTDTQYF. As DNA, the CDR3 is TGTGCCACCAGTGACCCTAGCACAGATACGCAGTATTTT. This sequence joins TRBV24-1 and TRBJ2-3; D is undetermined. The V end was cut by 4 bases, the J end by 0 bases, with 4 bases between. CDR1 KGHDR and CDR2 SFDVKD come from the germline V gene. This CDR3 region has 13 residues.

V gene TRBV19 combines with J gene TRBJ1-4; 10 bases agree with TRBD1. The CDR3 length is 15 residues. CDR1 is LNHDA and CDR2 is SQIVND in the germline V gene (reference sequence). Trimming removed 4 bases from V and 10 bases from J; junction bases left unmatched: 9. CDR3 residues: CASSTPGQGRGKLFF. CDR3 nucleotides: TGTGCCAGTAGTACCCCGGGACAGGGGAGAGGAAAACTGTTTTTT.